The 15 T cell receptor beta chains listed next were all sequenced from one sample in a study of blood T cell repertoires in COVID-19. The assay was immunoSEQ multiplex PCR, and TCRdb's table has in-frame clones only and misses some. The repertoire has hundreds of thousands of clones, approximately 90% of them found once; the top ten carry under 3.5%. Input material: PBMCs or T cells enriched from blood (not recorded which). Source of these receptors: a woman in her 50s who had recovered from COVID-19.

This rearrangement joins TRBV18 to TRBJ1-6; D is uncertain. The CDR3 runs to 12 residues. Between the trimmed V and J ends, which lost 4 bases and 13 bases, there was a span of 11 bases. Germline V gene sequence: CDR1 KGHSH, CDR2 LQKENI. The CDR3 here is CASSLPALPLHF. The DNA of the CDR3 is TGTGCCAGCTCACTCCCAGCGCTGCCCCTCCACTTT.

A word on this clone: The same CDR3 is also encoded by other DNA sequences in this sample. CDR3 DNA: TGTGCCAGCTCACCACTGGACTTGAGCTCCTACAATGAGCAGTTCTTC. Protein: CASSPLDLSSYNEQFF. The rearrangement uses TRBV18 and TRBJ2-1, with TRBD2 as a possible D gene (5 bases). The V end lost 1 base, the J end lost 0 bases, and 10 bases lay between the germline ends. This CDR3 has 16 residues. From germline, CDR1 is KGHSH and CDR2 LQKENI.

V usage is TRBV5-1 and J usage is TRBJ1-3, with a tentative D call TRBD1 (5 bases). Trimming took off 1 base at V and 0 bases at J, with 11 bases between the two ends. CDR3 length: 16 residues. Germline CDR1 reads SGHRS; CDR2 reads YFSETQ. CDR3 nucleotides: TGCGCCAGCAGCTTGCGGGGGGACGCCTCTGGAAACACCATATATTTT. Translation gives CASSLRGDASGNTIYF.

The chain joins TRBV7-9 to TRBJ1-1, with D perhaps TRBD1 (5 bases). Germline V lookup: CDR1 SEHNR, CDR2 FQNEAQ (reference sequence). Deletions cut 5 bases from V and 1 base from J, with 8 bases between. The CDR3 runs to 13 residues. The DNA for the CDR3 is TGTGCCAGCAGCCAAGGGGCGAACACTGAAGCTTTCTTT. It specifies CASSQGANTEAFF.

This clone was seen a few times. The chain employs TRBV4-1 and TRBJ1-1; TRBD1 matches at 8 bases. Germline trimming cut 2 bases from V and 4 bases from J; bases unmatched to any gene: 6. The length of the CDR3 is 15 residues. CDR1 and CDR2 from the germline V gene are MGHRA and YSYEKL. CDR3 in DNA: TGCGCCAGCAGCCAAAAACTGACAGGGGTCACTGAAGCTTTCTTT. Translating gives CASSQKLTGVTEAFF.

The rearrangement joins TRBV24-1 to TRBJ1-2; TRBD1 aligns across 9 bases. This CDR3 is 16 amino acids long. The V gene end was trimmed by 5 bases and the J gene end by 4 bases; junction bases not matched to a gene: 10. CDR1 is KGHDR and CDR2 is SFDVKD in the germline V gene. CDR3: CATSGIPGQGGYGYTF. The CDR3, as DNA: TGTGCCACCAGTGGTATCCCGGGACAGGGAGGCTATGGCTACACCTTC.

The chain employs TRBV28 and TRBJ1-2; no clear D gene. This CDR3 has 15 residues. V dropped 8 bases and J dropped 1 base, with 17 bases sitting between them. Germline CDR1 and CDR2: MDHEN and SYDVKM. The CDR3 is CASLVMGRDNYGYTF. CDR3 in DNA: TGTGCCAGCCTCGTAATGGGGAGGGATAACTATGGCTACACCTTC.

This chain links TRBV5-1 with TRBJ1-2; 7 bases fit TRBD1. CDR1 and CDR2 from the germline V gene are SGHRS and YFSETQ. J lost 4 bases, V lost 4 bases, and 7 bases had no gene match. The CDR3 covers 14 residues. The CDR3 loop reads CASSARDRSYGYTF. The DNA of the CDR3 is TGCGCCAGCAGCGCCCGGGACAGAAGCTATGGCTACACCTTC. Full variable domain (outside the CDR3, taken from reference TRBV5-1 and TRBJ1-2): KAGVTQTPRYLIKTRGQQVTLSCSPISGHRSVSWYQQTPGQGLQFLFEYFSETQRNKGNFPGRFSGRQFSNSRSEMNVSTLELGDSALYLCASSARDRSYGYTFGSGTRLTVV.

CDR3 sequence: CASSLVNINPNYGYTF. Written as DNA, the CDR3 is TGTGCCAGCAGCTTGGTGAACATAAATCCAAACTATGGCTACACCTTC. This rearrangement joins TRBV5-6 to TRBJ1-2; D gene uncertain. The V and J ends lost 0 bases and 2 bases respectively, with 14 bases between them. Per the germline V gene, CDR1 is SGHDT and CDR2 is YYEEEE. There are 16 residues in the CDR3.

V is TRBV5-1 and J is TRBJ2-7; 12 nucleotides align to TRBD2. This CDR3 region has 13 residues. V lost 3 bases and J lost 7; bases outside the gene matches: 2. Germline V gene sequence: CDR1 SGHRS, CDR2 YFSETQ. CDR3 DNA: TGCGCCAGCAGCTGGGGGACTAGCGGGGAGCAGTACTTC. It is translated as CASSWGTSGEQYF.

The chain links TRBV16 to TRBJ1-4; D is undetermined. Germline V gene lookup returns CDR1 KGHSY and CDR2 FQNENV. The CDR3 spans 17 residues. Trimming removed 5 bases at V and 0 bases at J, with 16 bases between. The chain's CDR3 is CASSVLGEAATNEKLFF. Here the CDR3 DNA reads TGTGCCAGCAGCGTCCTCGGGGAGGCTGCAACTAATGAAAAACTGTTTTTT.

The table lists this clone with a few counts. The V call is TRBV19, the J call TRBJ1-4; D gene unclear. CDR3 length: 16 residues. V was cut by 7 bases and J by 4 bases, with 19 bases left in between. Germline V lookup: CDR1 LNHDA, CDR2 SQIVND (reference sequence). CDR3 bases: TGTGCCAGTACCTCCGAGTCGGGGATAGGTAATGAAAAACTGTTTTTT. Its protein is CASTSESGIGNEKLFF.

V usage is TRBV5-8 and J usage is TRBJ1-2; 10 bases are a match to TRBD1. This CDR3 is built from 17 residues. The V and J ends lost 0 bases and 2 bases, in that order; junction bases with no gene match: 7. Germline V gene lookup returns CDR1 SGHTS and CDR2 YDEGEE. CDR3 coding DNA: TGTGCCAGCAGCTTGGCCCGCTTGACAGGGGGCAACTATGGCTACACCTTC. The encoded protein is CASSLARLTGGNYGYTF.

The rearrangement links TRBV28 to TRBJ1-4, with 9 bases fitting TRBD1. CDR1 and CDR2 (germline): MDHEN, SYDVKM. The V gene end was trimmed by 4 bases and the J gene end by 8 bases; junction bases not matched to a gene: 5. This CDR3 is 14 amino acids long. CDR3 nucleotide sequence: TGTGCCAGCAGTTGGGACAGGGTCGGAGAAAAACTGTTTTTT. This translates into CASSWDRVGEKLFF.

This chain joins TRBV6-2 or TRBV6-3 and TRBJ1-4; the D gene is possibly TRBD1 (6 bases). This CDR3 region has 14 residues. The germline gives CDR1 MNHEY, CDR2 SVGEGT. V dropped 4 bases and J dropped 4 bases, with 10 bases sitting between them. The CDR3 coding sequence is TGTGCCAGCAGTTCCAGGACAGTTAATGAAAAACTGTTTTTT. Protein: CASSSRTVNEKLFF.